This TCR beta chain was captured by sequencing in a study of graft-versus-host responses after intestinal transplantation. Study results and limitations: The study associated peak circulating GvH clone levels with early post-transplant HvG declines.

The CDR3 contains 14 residues. Trimming cost V 6 bases and J 2 bases, with 11 bases left between them. The germline V gene encodes CDR1 SGHAT and CDR2 FQDESV (reference sequence). Assay used: immunoSEQ multiplex PCR; TCRdb lists only in-frame clones, some missing. The sample lists about 10,000 clones; more than 85% were seen once. To note about this clone: What it recognizes is unknown.

The sample in question was PBMCs, obtained about 45 days after intestinal transplantation. The source is a human patient who received an intestinal transplant, so some T cells may come from the graft donor. V and J are TRBV11-1 and TRBJ1-3; D is ambiguous. The CDR3 protein is CASSNGFAGNTIYF. Written as DNA, the CDR3 is TGTGCCAGCAGTAATGGATTCGCTGGAAACACCATATATTTT.